A selection of T cell receptor beta chains follows, all from one sample in a study of shared T cell receptors in the human thymus. Measured with immunoSEQ multiplex PCR; TCRdb has only the in-frame clones, and not every one. The repertoire holds 650,000 to 950,000 clones, with approximately 85% as singletons. A further study also used this sample, focusing on human thymus T cells.

Specimen: thymocytes. Receptors were obtained from a girl less than two years old with a congenital heart defect. Both conserved end residues are part of each CDR3. A D gene is named only where the DNA matches it firmly. Where a row states a size, it is once, few, many or the class of an expanded clone; other rows omit it.

J: TRBJ1-6
V: TRBV5-1
D: .
size: .
DNA: TGCGCCAGCAGCCAGAAGGGGCGGAATTCACCCCTCCACTTT
CDR3: CASSQKGRNSPLHF

J: TRBJ2-7
V: TRBV5-4
D: TRBD2
size: once
DNA: TGTGCCAGCAGCTCAAACTGGGAGGGCTACGAGCAGTACTTC
CDR3: CASSSNWEGYEQYF

J: TRBJ2-4
V: TRBV6-1
D: .
size: .
DNA: TGTGCCAGCAGCATTACTTCTGGGACTCAAAACATTCAGTACTTC
CDR3: CASSITSGTQNIQYF

J: TRBJ2-2
V: TRBV7-4
D: TRBD2
size: .
DNA: TGTGCCAGCAGCCCCCCGGCGGCTAGCGGGGGGTCCGGGGAGCTGTTTTTT
CDR3: CASSPPAASGGSGELFF

J: TRBJ2-3
V: TRBV10-3
D: TRBD2
size: .
DNA: TGTGCCACCCTACCGGGACTAGCACCAGATACGCAGTATTTT
CDR3: CATLPGLAPDTQYF

J: TRBJ1-3
V: TRBV19
D: TRBD1
size: .
DNA: TGTGCCAGTAGTACACCGACAGGGAAATTATTCTTCTCTGGAAACACCATATATTTT
CDR3: CASSTPTGKLFFSGNTIYF

J: TRBJ1-1
V: TRBV29-1
D: TRBD1
size: .
DNA: TGCAGCGTTGTTGATAGGGACAGTTGCACTGAAGCTTTCTTT
CDR3: CSVVDRDSCTEAFF

J: TRBJ1-5
V: TRBV7-3
D: TRBD1
size: .
DNA: TGTGCCAGCAGCCCAAGGACAGGGGGCGAAACTAGCAATCAGCCCCAGCATTTT
CDR3: CASSPRTGGETSNQPQHF

J: TRBJ2-1
V: TRBV6-5
D: .
size: .
DNA: TGTGCCAGCAGTTACTCCCCCAGGGTTTACAATGAGCAGTTCTTC
CDR3: CASSYSPRVYNEQFF

J: TRBJ2-3
V: TRBV7-6
D: .
size: .
DNA: TGTGCCAGCAGCTTATATCCGGGTGGCACAGATACGCAGTATTTT
CDR3: CASSLYPGGTDTQYF

J: TRBJ1-2
V: TRBV2
D: TRBD1
size: .
DNA: TGTGCCAGCAGTGAGGACAGGGCATCTAACTATGGCTACACCTTC
CDR3: CASSEDRASNYGYTF

J: TRBJ2-5
V: TRBV30
D: TRBD2
size: .
DNA: TGTGCCTGGAGTGTACCTAGCGGGGCGTACCAAGAGACCCAGTACTTC
CDR3: CAWSVPSGAYQETQYF

J: TRBJ1-1
V: TRBV5-4
D: .
size: .
DNA: TGTGCCAGCAGCCGACAGCCCAGTGGGGACACTGAAGCTTTCTTT
CDR3: CASSRQPSGDTEAFF

J: TRBJ1-2
V: TRBV5-4
D: .
size: once
DNA: TGTGCCAGCAGCTCCCCGGGGGTTAACTATGGCTACACCTTC
CDR3: CASSSPGVNYGYTF

J: TRBJ1-1
V: TRBV5-1
D: .
size: .
DNA: TGCGCCAGCAGCTTGAGATACAGGACGAACACTGAAGCTTTCTTT
CDR3: CASSLRYRTNTEAFF

J: TRBJ2-3
V: TRBV6-5
D: TRBD2
size: .
DNA: TGTGCCAGCAGCCAAGGACTAGCAGTGGATACGCAGTATTTT
CDR3: CASSQGLAVDTQYF

J: TRBJ1-2
V: TRBV19
D: TRBD1
size: .
DNA: TGTGCCAGTAGCCCCCGGGACAGGGGATCTAACTATGGCTACACCTTC
CDR3: CASSPRDRGSNYGYTF

J: TRBJ1-1
V: TRBV4-1
D: TRBD1
size: .
DNA: TGCGCCAGCAGCCAGCGGACAGGCTTGAACACTGAAGCTTTCTTT
CDR3: CASSQRTGLNTEAFF

J: TRBJ2-5
V: TRBV27
D: TRBD1
size: .
DNA: TGTGCCAGCAGTATCCGACAGGGCGGGGAGACCCAGTACTTC
CDR3: CASSIRQGGETQYF

J: TRBJ2-6
V: TRBV5-4
D: .
size: .
DNA: TGTGCCAGCAGCTTGGGGAGACTGGCTGGGGCCAACGTCCTGACTTTC
CDR3: CASSLGRLAGANVLTF

J: TRBJ1-1
V: TRBV5-1
D: .
size: .
DNA: TGCGCCAGCAGCTCGCGGACAGAGAAAGCTTTCTTT
CDR3: CASSSRTEKAFF

J: TRBJ1-1
V: TRBV6-1
D: .
size: few
DNA: TGTGCCAGCAGTGCCCCAGGCCAGGTCGATCAAGCTTTCTTT
CDR3: CASSAPGQVDQAFF

J: TRBJ2-7
V: TRBV27
D: TRBD1
size: .
DNA: TGTGCCAGCAGCCCGGGACAGGGGATGGGCTACGAGCAGTACTTC
CDR3: CASSPGQGMGYEQYF

J: TRBJ2-7
V: TRBV5-1
D: .
size: .
DNA: TGCGCCAGCAGCTTGGGGACTGATAGATTCTACGAGCAGTACTTC
CDR3: CASSLGTDRFYEQYF

J: TRBJ1-2
V: TRBV7-9
D: TRBD1
size: .
DNA: TGTGCCAGCAGCTTAGTTACAGGGGGCGCCGATGGCTACACCTTC
CDR3: CASSLVTGGADGYTF

J: TRBJ1-2
V: TRBV11-2
D: TRBD1
size: .
DNA: TGTGCCAGCAGCTCTCGTCGACAGGGCGGCTACACCTTC
CDR3: CASSSRRQGGYTF

J: TRBJ2-2
V: TRBV5-4
D: TRBD1
size: .
DNA: TGTGCCAGCAGCTTAGCAGAAATGGTCCCGGGACAGCCGAACACCGGGGAGCTGTTTTTT
CDR3: CASSLAEMVPGQPNTGELFF

J: TRBJ1-2
V: TRBV11-2
D: .
size: .
DNA: TGTGCCAGCAGCCCGGACAGAAACTATGGCTACACCTTC
CDR3: CASSPDRNYGYTF

J: TRBJ1-5
V: TRBV10-3
D: .
size: .
DNA: TGTGCCATCAGTGACAGGGAAGGACAGCCCCAGCATTTT
CDR3: CAISDREGQPQHF

J: TRBJ1-2
V: TRBV5-6
D: TRBD1
size: few
DNA: TGTGCCAGCAGCTTGTTCGGACAGGGCTCGGGCTACACCTTC
CDR3: CASSLFGQGSGYTF

J: TRBJ1-2
V: TRBV5-6
D: .
size: .
DNA: TGTGCCAGCAGCTTGTTGCGGGTTGGTGGCTACACCTTC
CDR3: CASSLLRVGGYTF

J: TRBJ2-3
V: TRBV7-8
D: .
size: .
DNA: TGTGCCAGCAGGCCTAGAACCCAACATACGCAGTATTTT
CDR3: CASRPRTQHTQYF

J: TRBJ2-7
V: TRBV27
D: TRBD2
size: .
DNA: TGTGCCAGCAGTTTTGAGTTAGCGGGGCCCTACGAGCAGTACTTC
CDR3: CASSFELAGPYEQYF

J: TRBJ1-1
V: TRBV11-2
D: TRBD1
size: .
DNA: TGTGCCAGCAGCTTATGCGGACAGGGGACAAAAGCTTTCTTT
CDR3: CASSLCGQGTKAFF

J: TRBJ2-3
V: TRBV5-4
D: .
size: .
DNA: TGTGCCAGCAGCATCCGACCGACTAGCACAGATACGCAGTATTTT
CDR3: CASSIRPTSTDTQYF

J: TRBJ2-3
V: TRBV7-6
D: TRBD1
size: .
DNA: TGTGCCAGCAGCTTAGCAGGGGGCCCGCAGTATTTT
CDR3: CASSLAGGPQYF

J: TRBJ2-7
V: TRBV15
D: .
size: .
DNA: TGTGCCACCAGCAGAGTTAAGGAGCGGGCGTACTACGATCAGTACTTC
CDR3: CATSRVKERAYYDQYF